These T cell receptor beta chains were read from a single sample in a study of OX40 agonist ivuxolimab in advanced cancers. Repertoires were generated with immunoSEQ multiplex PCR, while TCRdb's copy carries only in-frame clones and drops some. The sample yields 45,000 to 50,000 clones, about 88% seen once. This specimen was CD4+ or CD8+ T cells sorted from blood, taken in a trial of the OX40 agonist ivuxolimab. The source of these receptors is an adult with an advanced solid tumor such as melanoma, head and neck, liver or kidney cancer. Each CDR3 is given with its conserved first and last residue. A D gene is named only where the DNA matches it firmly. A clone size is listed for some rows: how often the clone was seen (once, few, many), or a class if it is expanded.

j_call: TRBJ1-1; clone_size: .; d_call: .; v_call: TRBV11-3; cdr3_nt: TGTGCCAGCAGCTCGGAGGGTGAAGCTTTCTTT; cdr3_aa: CASSSEGEAFF
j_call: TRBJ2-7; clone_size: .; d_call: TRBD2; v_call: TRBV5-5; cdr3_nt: TGTGCCAGCAGCTTCTTAGCGGGACCATACGAGCAGTACTTC; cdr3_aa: CASSFLAGPYEQYF
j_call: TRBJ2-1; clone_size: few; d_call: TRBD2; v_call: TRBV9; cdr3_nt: TGTGCCAGCAGCGTAGCCCATGGACTAGCGGTATACAATGAGCAGTTCTTC; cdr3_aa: CASSVAHGLAVYNEQFF
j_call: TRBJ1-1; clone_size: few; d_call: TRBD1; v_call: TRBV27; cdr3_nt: TGTGCCAGCAGGACCCTCGGGACAGGGGACACTGAAGCTTTCTTT; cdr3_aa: CASRTLGTGDTEAFF
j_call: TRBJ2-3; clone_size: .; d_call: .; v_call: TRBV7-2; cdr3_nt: TGTGCCAGCTCCAGAACAGATACGCAGTATTTT; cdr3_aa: CASSRTDTQYF
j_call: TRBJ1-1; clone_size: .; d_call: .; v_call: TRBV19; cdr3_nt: TGTGCCAGTAGTAGGATGGAGGGGAACACTGAAGCTTTCTTT; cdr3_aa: CASSRMEGNTEAFF
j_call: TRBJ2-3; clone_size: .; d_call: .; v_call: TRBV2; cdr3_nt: TGTGCCAGCAGTGAAATGGGGAGGGGGGGTACGCAGTATTTT; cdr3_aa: CASSEMGRGGTQYF
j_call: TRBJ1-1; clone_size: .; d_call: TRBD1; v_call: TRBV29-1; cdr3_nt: TGCAGCGTTAGCAGGGGGACTAACACTGAAGCTTTCTTT; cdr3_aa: CSVSRGTNTEAFF
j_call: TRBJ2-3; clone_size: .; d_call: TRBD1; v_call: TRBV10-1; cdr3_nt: TGCGCCAGCGACCGGGACAGGGGGATGGCAGATACGCAGTATTTT; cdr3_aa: CASDRDRGMADTQYF
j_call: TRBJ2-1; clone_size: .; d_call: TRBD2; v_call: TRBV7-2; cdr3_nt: TGTGCCAGCAGCTCCCGGGGGCGGGAGGGCTCCTACAATGAGCAGTTCTTC; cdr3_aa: CASSSRGREGSYNEQFF
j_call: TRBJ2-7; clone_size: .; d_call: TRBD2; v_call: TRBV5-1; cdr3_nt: TGCGCCAGCAGCTTACGCGCTAGCGGGATTGAAGAGCAGTACTTC; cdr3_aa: CASSLRASGIEEQYF
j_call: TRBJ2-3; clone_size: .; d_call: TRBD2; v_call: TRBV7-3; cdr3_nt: TGTGCCAGCAGCTTAGCCCTAGCGGGCTCGGGGACAGATACGCAGTATTTT; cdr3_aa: CASSLALAGSGTDTQYF
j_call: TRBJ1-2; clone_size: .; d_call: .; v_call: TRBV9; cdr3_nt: TGTGCCAGCAGCGTAGACAGTAACTATGGCTACACCTTC; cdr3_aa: CASSVDSNYGYTF
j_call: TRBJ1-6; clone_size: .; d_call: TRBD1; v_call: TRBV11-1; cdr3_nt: TGTGCCAGCAGCTTTCGTAATCCGGGACAGGGGGGCTCACCCCTCCACTTT; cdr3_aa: CASSFRNPGQGGSPLHF
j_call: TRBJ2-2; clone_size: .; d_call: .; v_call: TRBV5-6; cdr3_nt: TGTGCCAGCAGCTTGGAACCCGGGGAGCTGTTTTTT; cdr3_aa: CASSLEPGELFF
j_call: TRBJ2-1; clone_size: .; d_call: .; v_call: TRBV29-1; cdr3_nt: TGCAGCGTTGTATCTCTAAAGGGATTCAATGAGCAGTTCTTC; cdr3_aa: CSVVSLKGFNEQFF